This entry features one TCR beta chain sequence. Its antigen is as yet unknown. The table came from immunoSEQ multiplex PCR; TCRdb's copy has only in-frame clones and leaves some out. The data hold some 120,000 clones, with around 88% observed a single time. The data originate from a study of T cell responses to AZD1222 COVID-19 vaccine. Overall study findings and caveats: As reported, nearly half of all spike-specific TCRs target variant regions that are unmutated. Breadth and depth of Spike-specific TCRs rose after two AZD1222 doses.

This CDR3 comprises 14 residues. Between the trimmed V and J ends, which lost 3 bases and 4 bases, there was a span of 12 bases. Germline assignment: CDR1 SEHNR and CDR2 FQNEAQ (reference sequence). Sequencing was performed on peripheral blood, taken on day 0 of AZD1222 vaccination. This chain connects TRBV7-9 to TRBJ2-5, with D perhaps matching TRBD2 (6 bases). The clonotype comes from an adult in good health. The CDR3 DNA is TGTGCCAGCAGCTTGACTAGTAGGGTAGAGACCCAGTACTTC. Translation gives CASSLTSRVETQYF.